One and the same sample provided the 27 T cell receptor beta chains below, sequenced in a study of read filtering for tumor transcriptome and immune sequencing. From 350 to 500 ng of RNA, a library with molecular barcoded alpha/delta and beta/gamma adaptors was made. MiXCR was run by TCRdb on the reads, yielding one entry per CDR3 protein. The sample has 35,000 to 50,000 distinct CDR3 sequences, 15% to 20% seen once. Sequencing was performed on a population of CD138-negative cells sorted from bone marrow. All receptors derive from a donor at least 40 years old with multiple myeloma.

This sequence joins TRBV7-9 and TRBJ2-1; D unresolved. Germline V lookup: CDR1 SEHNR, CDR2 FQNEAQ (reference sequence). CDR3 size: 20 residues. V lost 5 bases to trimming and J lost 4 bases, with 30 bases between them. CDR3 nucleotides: TGTGCCAGCAGCCAAGGGTCTAGTTGTAGTGCCCAATGGGGTTACAATGAGCAGTTCTTC. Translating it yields CASSQGSSCSAQWGYNEQFF.

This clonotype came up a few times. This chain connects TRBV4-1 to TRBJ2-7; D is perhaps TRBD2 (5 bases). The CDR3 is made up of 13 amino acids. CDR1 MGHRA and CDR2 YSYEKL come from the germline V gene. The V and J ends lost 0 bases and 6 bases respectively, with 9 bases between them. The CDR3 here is CASSQDRRTEQYF. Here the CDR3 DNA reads TGCGCCAGCAGCCAAGATCGGAGGACCGAGCAGTACTTC.

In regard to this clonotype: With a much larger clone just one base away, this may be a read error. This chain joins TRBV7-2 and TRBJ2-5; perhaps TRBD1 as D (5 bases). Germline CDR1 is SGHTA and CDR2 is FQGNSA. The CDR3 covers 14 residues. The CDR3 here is CASSLGFQGGTQNF. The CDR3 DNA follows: TGTGCCAGCAGCTTAGGTTTCCAGGGCGGAACCCAGAACTTC. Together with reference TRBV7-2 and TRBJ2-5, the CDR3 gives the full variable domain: GAGVSQSPSNKVTEKGKDVELRCDPISGHTALYWYRQSLGQGLEFLIYFQGNSAPDKSGLPSDRFSAERTGGSVSTLTIQRTQQEDSAVYLCASSLGFQGGTQNFGPGTRLLVL.

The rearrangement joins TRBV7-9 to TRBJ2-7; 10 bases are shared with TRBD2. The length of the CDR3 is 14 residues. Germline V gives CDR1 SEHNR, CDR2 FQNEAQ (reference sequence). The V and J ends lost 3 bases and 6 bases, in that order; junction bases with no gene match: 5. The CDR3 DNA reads TGTGCCAGCAGCTTGGTTCTAGCGGGAGCCGAGCAGTACTTC. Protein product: CASSLVLAGAEQYF.

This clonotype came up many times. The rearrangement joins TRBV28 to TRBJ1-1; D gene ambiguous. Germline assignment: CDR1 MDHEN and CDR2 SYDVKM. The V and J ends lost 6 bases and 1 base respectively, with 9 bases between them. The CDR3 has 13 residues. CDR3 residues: CASSPPRNTEAFF. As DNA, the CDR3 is TGTGCCAGCAGCCCACCTAGGAACACTGAAGCTTTCTTT.

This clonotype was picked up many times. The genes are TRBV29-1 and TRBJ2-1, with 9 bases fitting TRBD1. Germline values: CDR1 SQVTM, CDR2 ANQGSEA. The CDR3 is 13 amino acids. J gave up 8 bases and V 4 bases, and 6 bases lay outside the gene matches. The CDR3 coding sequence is TGCAGCGTTGGTGGGACAGGGAGCCATGAGCAGTTCTTC. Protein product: CSVGGTGSHEQFF.

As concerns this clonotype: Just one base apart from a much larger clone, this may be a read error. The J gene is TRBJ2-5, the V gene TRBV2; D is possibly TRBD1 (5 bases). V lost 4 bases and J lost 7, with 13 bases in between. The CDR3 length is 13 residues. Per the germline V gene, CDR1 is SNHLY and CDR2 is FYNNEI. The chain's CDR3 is CASSGGPRGTQYF. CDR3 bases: TGTGCCAGCAGTGGGGGCCCTAGGGGGACCCAGTACTTC.

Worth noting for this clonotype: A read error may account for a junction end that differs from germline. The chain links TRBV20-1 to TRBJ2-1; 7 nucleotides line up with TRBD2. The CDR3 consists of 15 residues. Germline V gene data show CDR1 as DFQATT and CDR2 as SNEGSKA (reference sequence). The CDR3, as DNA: TGCAGTGCTGGTGGCGGGGGTAACTCCCACAATGAGCAGTTCTTC. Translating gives CSAGGGGNSHNEQFF.

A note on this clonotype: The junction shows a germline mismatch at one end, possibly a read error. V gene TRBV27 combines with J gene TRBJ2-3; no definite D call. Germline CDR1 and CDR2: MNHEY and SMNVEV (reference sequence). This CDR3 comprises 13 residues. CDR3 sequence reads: CASSLDLTDMQYF. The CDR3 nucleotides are TGTGCCAGCAGTTTAGACCTCACAGATATGCAGTATTTT.

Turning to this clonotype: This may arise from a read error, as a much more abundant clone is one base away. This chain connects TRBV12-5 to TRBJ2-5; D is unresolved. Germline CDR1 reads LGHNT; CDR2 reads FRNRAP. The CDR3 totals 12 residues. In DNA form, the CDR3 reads TGTGGTAGTGGCCCCTTAGTGGGGACCCAGTACTTC. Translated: CGSGPLVGTQYF.

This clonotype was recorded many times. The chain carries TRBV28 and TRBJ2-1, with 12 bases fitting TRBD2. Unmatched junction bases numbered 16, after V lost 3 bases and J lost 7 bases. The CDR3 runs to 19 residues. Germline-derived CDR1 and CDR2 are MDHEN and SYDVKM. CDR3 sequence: CASSLTSGRVGYRSNEQFF. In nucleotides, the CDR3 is TGTGCCAGCAGTTTGACTAGCGGGAGAGTGGGGTACAGGTCAAATGAGCAGTTCTTC.

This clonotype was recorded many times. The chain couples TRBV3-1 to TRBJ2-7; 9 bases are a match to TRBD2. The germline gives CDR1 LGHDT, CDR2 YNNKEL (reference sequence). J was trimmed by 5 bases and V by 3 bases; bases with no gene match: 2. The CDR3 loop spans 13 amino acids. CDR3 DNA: TGTGCCAGCAGCCAGGGACTAGCACACGAGCAGTACTTC. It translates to CASSQGLAHEQYF.

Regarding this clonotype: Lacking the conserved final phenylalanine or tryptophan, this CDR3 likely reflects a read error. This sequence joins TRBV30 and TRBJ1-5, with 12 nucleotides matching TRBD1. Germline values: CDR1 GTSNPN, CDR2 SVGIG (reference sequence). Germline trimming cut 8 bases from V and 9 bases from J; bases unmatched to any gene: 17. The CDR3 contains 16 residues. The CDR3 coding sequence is TGTGCCCGAAATGGGACAGGGGGCATCCTCGCCCGGCCCCAGCATCTT. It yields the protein CARNGTGGILARPQHL.

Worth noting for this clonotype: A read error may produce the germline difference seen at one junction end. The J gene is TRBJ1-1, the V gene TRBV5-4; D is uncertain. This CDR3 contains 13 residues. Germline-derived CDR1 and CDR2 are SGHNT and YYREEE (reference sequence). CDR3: CVSSLAWSPEAFF. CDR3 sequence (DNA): TGTGTCAGCAGCTTGGCCTGGTCCCCTGAAGCTTTCTTT.

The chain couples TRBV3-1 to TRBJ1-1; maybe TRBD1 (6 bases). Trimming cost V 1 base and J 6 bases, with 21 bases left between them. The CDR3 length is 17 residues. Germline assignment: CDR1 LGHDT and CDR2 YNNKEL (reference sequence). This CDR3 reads CASSQGGAGALSAEAFF. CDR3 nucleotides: TGTGCCAGCAGCCAAGGGGGGGCCGGTGCTCTGAGCGCTGAAGCTTTCTTT. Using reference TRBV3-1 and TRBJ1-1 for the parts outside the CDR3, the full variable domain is DTAVSQTPKYLVTQMGNDKSIKCEQNLGHDTMYWYKQDSKKFLKIMFSYNNKELIINETVPNRFSPKSPDKAHLNLHINSLELGDSAVYFCASSQGGAGALSAEAFFGQGTRLTVV.

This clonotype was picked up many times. The CDR3 loop is CASSSTGGGETQYF. CDR3 in DNA: TGTGCCAGCAGTTCCACAGGGGGCGGGGAGACCCAGTACTTC. The chain uses TRBV12-3 or TRBV12-4 and TRBJ2-5; the match to TRBD1 covers 9 bases. CDR3 length: 14 residues. The trim removed 4 bases at V and 5 bases at J, leaving 5 bases unmatched.

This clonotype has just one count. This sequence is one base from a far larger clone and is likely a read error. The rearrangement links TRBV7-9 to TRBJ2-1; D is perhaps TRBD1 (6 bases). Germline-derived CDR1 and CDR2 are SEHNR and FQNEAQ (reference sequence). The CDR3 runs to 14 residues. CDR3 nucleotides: TGTGCCGGCAGTCCCCCTACAGGGTTCAATGAGCAGTTCTTC. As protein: CAGSPPTGFNEQFF.

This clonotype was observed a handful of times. CDR3 nucleotide sequence: TGTGCCAGCAGCAAAGGACGGGTCTCCTACAATGAGCAGTTCTTC. Its protein product is CASSKGRVSYNEQFF. The chain joins TRBV11-2 to TRBJ2-1; D is uncertain. V lost 5 bases to trimming and J lost 0 bases, with 11 bases between them. The CDR3 runs to 15 residues. Per germline, CDR1 SGHAT and CDR2 FQNNGV.

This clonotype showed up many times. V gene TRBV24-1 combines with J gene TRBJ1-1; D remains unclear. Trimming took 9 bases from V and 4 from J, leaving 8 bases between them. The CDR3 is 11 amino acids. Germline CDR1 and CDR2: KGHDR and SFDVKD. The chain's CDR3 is CATGWGTEAFF. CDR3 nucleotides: TGTGCCACCGGGTGGGGCACTGAAGCTTTCTTT.

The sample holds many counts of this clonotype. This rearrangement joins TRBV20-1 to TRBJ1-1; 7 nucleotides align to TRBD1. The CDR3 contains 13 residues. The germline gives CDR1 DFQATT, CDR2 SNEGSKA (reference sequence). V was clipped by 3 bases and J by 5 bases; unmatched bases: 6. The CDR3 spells CSASTGQETEAFF. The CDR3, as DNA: TGCAGTGCTAGTACTGGACAGGAGACTGAAGCTTTCTTT.

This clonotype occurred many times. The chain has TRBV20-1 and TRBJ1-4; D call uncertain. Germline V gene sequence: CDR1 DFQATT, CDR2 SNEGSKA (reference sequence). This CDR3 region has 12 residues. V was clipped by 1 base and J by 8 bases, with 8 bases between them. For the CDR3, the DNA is TGCAGTGCTAGAGGGCCCGGGGAAAAACTGTTTTTT. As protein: CSARGPGEKLFF.

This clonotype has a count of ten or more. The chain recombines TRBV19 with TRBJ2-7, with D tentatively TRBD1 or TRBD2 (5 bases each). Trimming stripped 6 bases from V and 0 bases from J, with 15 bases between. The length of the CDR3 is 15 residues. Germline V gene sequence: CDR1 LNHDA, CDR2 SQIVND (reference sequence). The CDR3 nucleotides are TGTGCCAGTAGGGTCCGGGACGCAAGCTCCTACGAGCAGTACTTC. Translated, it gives CASRVRDASSYEQYF.

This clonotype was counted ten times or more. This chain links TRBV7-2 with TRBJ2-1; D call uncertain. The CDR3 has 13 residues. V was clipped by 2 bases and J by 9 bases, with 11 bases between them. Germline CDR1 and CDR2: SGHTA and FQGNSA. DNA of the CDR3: TGTGCCAGCAGCTTAATGGGGTACGGTGAGCAGTTCTTC. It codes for CASSLMGYGEQFF.

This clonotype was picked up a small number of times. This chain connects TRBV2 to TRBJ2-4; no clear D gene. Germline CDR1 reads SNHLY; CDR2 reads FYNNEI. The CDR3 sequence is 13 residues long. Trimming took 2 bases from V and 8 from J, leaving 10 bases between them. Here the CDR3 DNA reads TGTGCCAGCAGTGAACTGGCCTCGGACATTCAGTACTTC. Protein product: CASSELASDIQYF.

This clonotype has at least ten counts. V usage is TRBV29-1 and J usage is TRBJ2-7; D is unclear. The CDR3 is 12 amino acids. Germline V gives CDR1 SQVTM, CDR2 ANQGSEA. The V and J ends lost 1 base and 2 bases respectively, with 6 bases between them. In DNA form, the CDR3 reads TGCAGCGTTGAAGCAAGTCCCTACGAGCAGTACTTC. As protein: CSVEASPYEQYF.

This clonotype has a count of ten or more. This CDR3 reads CASSLGLAEYEQYF. The CDR3 coding sequence is TGTGCCAGCAGCTTAGGCCTAGCGGAGTACGAGCAGTACTTC. The chain is built from TRBV13 and TRBJ2-7, with 7 bases fitting TRBD2. V gave up 0 bases and J gave up 4 bases; unmatched junction bases: 3. This CDR3 is built from 14 residues. Germline lookup yields CDR1 PRHDT and CDR2 FYEKMQ (reference sequence). Filled out from reference TRBV13 and TRBJ2-7, the complete variable domain reads AAGVIQSPRHLIKEKRETATLKCYPIPRHDTVYWYQQGPGQDPQFLISFYEKMQSDKGSIPDRFSAQQFSDYHSELNMSSLELGDSALYFCASSLGLAEYEQYFGPGTRLTVT.

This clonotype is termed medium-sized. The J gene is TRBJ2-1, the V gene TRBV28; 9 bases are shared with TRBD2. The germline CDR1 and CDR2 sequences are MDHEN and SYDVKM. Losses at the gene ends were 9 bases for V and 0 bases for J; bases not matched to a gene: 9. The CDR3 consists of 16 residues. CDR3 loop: CASSLSSGSSYNEQFF. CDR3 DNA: TGTGCCAGTAGTCTGAGTAGCGGGAGCTCCTACAATGAGCAGTTCTTC.